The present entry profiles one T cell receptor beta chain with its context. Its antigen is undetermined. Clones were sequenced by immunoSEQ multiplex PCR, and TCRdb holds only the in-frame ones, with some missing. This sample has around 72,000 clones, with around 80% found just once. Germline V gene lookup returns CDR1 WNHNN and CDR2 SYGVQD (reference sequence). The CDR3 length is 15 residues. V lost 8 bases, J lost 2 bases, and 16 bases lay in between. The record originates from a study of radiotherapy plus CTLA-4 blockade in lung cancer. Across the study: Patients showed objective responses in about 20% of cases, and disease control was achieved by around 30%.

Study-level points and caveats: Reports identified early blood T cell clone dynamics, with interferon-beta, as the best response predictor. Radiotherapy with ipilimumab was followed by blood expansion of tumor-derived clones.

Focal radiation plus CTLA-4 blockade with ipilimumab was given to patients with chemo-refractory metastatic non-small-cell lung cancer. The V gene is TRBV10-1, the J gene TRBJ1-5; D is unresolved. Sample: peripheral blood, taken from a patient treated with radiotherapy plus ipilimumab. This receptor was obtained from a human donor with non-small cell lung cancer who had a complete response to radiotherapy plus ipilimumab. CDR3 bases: TGCGCCAGCCGTTCGAAGGATCCAGGCAATCAGCCCCAGCATTTT. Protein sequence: CASRSKDPGNQPQHF.